A selection of T cell receptor beta chains follows, all from one sample in a study of CD8 T cells in ankylosing spondylitis. MiXCR, applied by TCRdb to the 5' RACE reads, yields one record per CDR3 protein. The sample yields some 840,000 distinct CDR3 sequences, about 10% seen once. Sequenced material: blood, either unsorted or a sorted T cell fraction (not recorded which). The receptors stem from a male donor with ankylosing spondylitis. Both conserved end residues are part of each CDR3. A D gene is named only where the DNA matches it firmly. Not all rows give a size; the values are once, few, many and, for expanded clones, a class.

>.|TRBD1|TRBV6-5|14|TRBJ1-3
TGTGCCAGCAGTTATAGACAGGGAAGAAACACCATATATTTT
CASSYRQGRNTIYF
>few|.|TRBV20-1|16|TRBJ2-1
TGCAGTGCCTCTCGGCCAACGGGTGGCTCCTACAATGAGCAGTTCTTC
CSASRPTGGSYNEQFF
>.|.|TRBV7-2|15|TRBJ1-5
TGTGCCAGCAGCTTAGCCGGATACTTTGGGGAGCCCCAGCATTTT
CASSLAGYFGEPQHF
>few|TRBD1|TRBV6-1|15|TRBJ2-3
TGTGCCAGCAGTCCCCGGGACAGGACCACAGATACGCAGTATTTT
CASSPRDRTTDTQYF
>few|.|TRBV10-3|12|TRBJ1-3
TGTGCCATCAGTGAAAAGGTACACACCATATATTTT
CAISEKVHTIYF
>few|.|TRBV5-1|13|TRBJ1-4
TGCGCCAGCAGCTTGGACCCCGACGAAAAACTGTTTTTT
CASSLDPDEKLFF
>many|.|TRBV6-5|15|TRBJ2-5
TGTGCCAGCAGTTACCAGCCAGGGCAGGGAGAGACCCAGTACTTC
CASSYQPGQGETQYF
>.|.|TRBV10-2|13|TRBJ1-3
TGCGCCAGCGGCACAGGGTCTGGAAACACCATATATTTT
CASGTGSGNTIYF
>few|TRBD1|TRBV9|15|TRBJ2-3
TGTGCCAGCAGCGTAGGACAGGGGGTAACAGATACGCAGTATTTT
CASSVGQGVTDTQYF
>.|TRBD1|TRBV4-2|15|TRBJ1-2
TGTGCCAGCAGCTCCAGACAGGGGGCAAACTATGGCTACACCTTC
CASSSRQGANYGYTF
>few|TRBD2|TRBV6-5|19|TRBJ2-1
TGTGCCAGCAGTTATGCGGGACTAGCGGGGAGAGGATCCTACAATGAGCAGTTCTTC
CASSYAGLAGRGSYNEQFF
>.|.|TRBV29-1|14|TRBJ1-2
TGCAGCGTTTTAATGGGGGCCGCTAACTATGGCTACACCTTC
CSVLMGAANYGYTF
>few|TRBD2|TRBV7-3|14|TRBJ2-3
TGTGCCAGCGCTAGCGGATTACCCACAGATACGCAGTATTTT
CASASGLPTDTQYF
>few|.|TRBV20-1|14|TRBJ1-1
TGCAGTGCTAGAGGGGGGACACTGAACACTGAAGCTTTCTTT
CSARGGTLNTEAFF
>few|.|TRBV5-6|14|TRBJ2-5
TGTGCCAGCAGCCCCAGTAGCCTATGGGAGACCCAGTACTTC
CASSPSSLWETQYF
>.|TRBD2|TRBV7-2|15|TRBJ2-7
TGTGCCAGCAGCAATAATTGGGGGGGGTCCTACGAGCAGTACTTC
CASSNNWGGSYEQYF
>few|.|TRBV7-9|14|TRBJ1-5
TGTGCCAGCAGTCCAATGGGGGGGGGTCAGCCCCAGCATTTT
CASSPMGGGQPQHF
>many|.|TRBV7-2|14|TRBJ1-2
TGTGCCAGCAGCTCCTACTCCGGGGACTATGGCTACACCTTC
CASSSYSGDYGYTF
>.|TRBD1|TRBV4-2|14|TRBJ2-7
TGTGCCAGCAGCATCCGGACAGGGGGCAACGAGCAGTACTTC
CASSIRTGGNEQYF
>many|TRBD2|TRBV29-1|13|TRBJ2-2
TGCAGCGTTGCGGGGGGGCTGACCGGGGAGCTGTTTTTT
CSVAGGLTGELFF
>few|.|TRBV4-2|15|TRBJ2-7
TGTGCCAGCAGCCAGGAACCCGGACGGAACTACGAGCAGTACTTC
CASSQEPGRNYEQYF
>few|.|TRBV5-5|14|TRBJ2-1
TGTGCCAGCAGCTTGTCCCCCCTACTATGGGAGCAGTTCTTC
CASSLSPLLWEQFF
>.|TRBD1|TRBV20-1|13|TRBJ2-7
TGCAGTGCTTATCGGGACAGTGCCTACGAGCAGTACTTC
CSAYRDSAYEQYF
>.|.|TRBV5-1|13|TRBJ2-7
TGCGCCAGCAGCTTCGGGGTCCCAGGGGAGCAGTACTTC
CASSFGVPGEQYF
>.|.|TRBV5-1|16|TRBJ2-3
TGCGCCAGCACCCTCTTCAGGCCGGGGCTAGGAGATACGCAGTATTTT
CASTLFRPGLGDTQYF
>once|TRBD2|TRBV7-2|15|TRBJ2-5
TGTGCCAGCAGCGCCCGGGGGGGGGACTCAGAGACCCAGTACTTC
CASSARGGDSETQYF
>few|.|TRBV5-1|15|TRBJ2-5
TGCGCCAGCAGCTCACCTGGGGCAGCCCAAGAGACCCAGTACTTC
CASSSPGAAQETQYF
>few|.|TRBV20-1|15|TRBJ2-2
TGCAGTGCTAGAGCCGGGACTCCCGGCACCGGGGAGCTGTTTTTT
CSARAGTPGTGELFF
>few|TRBD1|TRBV20-1|15|TRBJ2-1
TGCAGTGCTAGAGATCTGAGGGACAGTTACAATGAGCAGTTCTTC
CSARDLRDSYNEQFF
>.|.|TRBV28|17|TRBJ2-2
TGTGCCAGCAGCCTGGAACCCGGGACACGGTTTTGGGGGGAGCTGTTTTTT
CASSLEPGTRFWGELFF
>many|.|TRBV20-1|12|TRBJ2-5
TGCAGTGCTAGAGCGGAGGGGTGGACCCAGTACTTC
CSARAEGWTQYF
>.|TRBD1|TRBV20-1|15|TRBJ2-3
TGCAGTGCTATTGTGTCGGGGCAAGGGGGCGATACGCAGTATTTT
CSAIVSGQGGDTQYF
>few|.|TRBV20-1|14|TRBJ2-5
TGCAGTGCTAGAGCCCAGGGCCCGGGGGCGGCCCAGTACTTC
CSARAQGPGAAQYF
>many|TRBD1|TRBV5-6|13|TRBJ2-1
TGTGCCAGCAGCTACGGGACAGAGGATGAGCAGTTCTTC
CASSYGTEDEQFF
>.|.|TRBV20-1|11|TRBJ2-1
TGCAGTGCTACAGGACGGCAGGAGCAGTTCTTC
CSATGRQEQFF